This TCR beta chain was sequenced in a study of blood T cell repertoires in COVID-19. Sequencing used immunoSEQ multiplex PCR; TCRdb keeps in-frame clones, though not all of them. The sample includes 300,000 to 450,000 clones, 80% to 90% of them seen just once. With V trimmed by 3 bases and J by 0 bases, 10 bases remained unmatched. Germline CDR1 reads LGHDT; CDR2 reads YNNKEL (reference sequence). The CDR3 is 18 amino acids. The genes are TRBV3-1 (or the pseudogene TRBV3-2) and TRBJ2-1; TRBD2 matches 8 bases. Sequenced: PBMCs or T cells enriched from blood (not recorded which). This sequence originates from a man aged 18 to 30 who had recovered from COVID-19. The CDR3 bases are TGTGCCAGCAGCCACGACTCTAGCGGGTTGAGCTCCTACAATGAGCAGTTCTTC. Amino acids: CASSHDSSGLSSYNEQFF.